Below, 14 T cell receptor beta chains from the same sample are listed, as sequenced in a study of early T cells in non-severe SARS-CoV-2 infection. TCRdb reprocessed the 5' RACE reads with MiXCR, giving one entry per CDR3 protein. The sample comprises about 71,000 distinct CDR3 sequences, 9.5% to 15% of which are singletons, and around 2.9% rests with the top ten. The sequenced sample was whole blood, obtained at baseline. All receptors derive from an adult who was a healthcare worker with PCR-confirmed SARS-CoV-2 infection or an uninfected control (not recorded which).

The chain joins TRBV7-9 to TRBJ1-1, with a possible D match to TRBD1 (5 bases). This CDR3 has 15 residues. V was pared by 7 bases and J by 5 bases, with 20 bases between. CDR1 is SEHNR and CDR2 is FQNEAQ in the germline V gene (reference sequence). The CDR3 spells CASISGLGAETEAFF. The CDR3 coding sequence is TGTGCCAGCATTTCCGGGTTAGGGGCGGAGACTGAAGCTTTCTTT.

This clonotype was picked up many times. The chain uses TRBV2 and TRBJ1-1; TRBD1 aligns across 7 bases. The J segment lost 1 base and the V segment lost 7 bases, leaving 6 bases of the junction unmatched. CDR3 length equals 14 residues. CDR1 and CDR2 (germline): SNHLY, FYNNEI. In nucleotides, the CDR3 is TGTGCCAGCACCCCACAGGGGCAGAACACTGAAGCTTTCTTT. This encodes CASTPQGQNTEAFF.

This clonotype has a handful of counts. The chain has TRBV10-2 and TRBJ1-6; no clear D. V lost 2 bases, J lost 9 bases, and 11 bases lay in between. In germline, CDR1 is WSHSY, CDR2 SAAADI. The CDR3 has 14 amino acids. CDR3: CASSERRGSSPLHF. CDR3 nucleotides: TGCGCCAGCAGTGAGCGACGTGGTAGTTCACCCCTCCACTTT.

The CDR3 spells CSASTGGSGYTF. CDR3 DNA sequence: TGCAGTGCTAGCACAGGGGGCAGTGGCTACACCTTC. This chain connects TRBV20-1 to TRBJ1-2; TRBD1 aligns across 9 bases. The germline CDR1 and CDR2 sequences are DFQATT and SNEGSKA (reference sequence). This CDR3 has 12 amino acids. With 3 bases clipped from V and 7 bases from J, the junction kept 3 bases outside the gene matches.

The rearrangement links TRBV13 to TRBJ1-1; D is perhaps TRBD1 (6 bases). Germline V CDR1 and CDR2: PRHDT, FYEKMQ (reference sequence). This CDR3 contains 18 residues. V was shortened by 3 bases and J by 0 bases, with 20 bases between the two germline ends. CDR3: CASSLVPGRGQMNTEAFF. In DNA form, the CDR3 reads TGTGCCAGCAGCTTGGTCCCAGGCCGTGGACAGATGAACACTGAAGCTTTCTTT.

This clonotype was recorded at least ten times. This chain links TRBV5-1 with TRBJ1-2, with 7 bases matching TRBD1. Trimming cost V 3 bases and J 2 bases; bases outside gene matches: 7. The CDR3 runs to 15 residues. Germline assignment: CDR1 SGHRS and CDR2 YFSETQ. CDR3 sequence: CASSWEPTGNYGYTF. Here the CDR3 DNA reads TGCGCCAGCAGCTGGGAACCGACAGGGAACTATGGCTACACCTTC.

This clonotype was seen a handful of times. The chain combines TRBV12-3 or TRBV12-4 with TRBJ2-2, with 10 nucleotides matching TRBD2. V was pared by 7 bases and J by 7 bases, with 6 bases of the junction left unmatched. The CDR3 spans 14 residues. The CDR3: CASILGLASGELFF. In DNA form, the CDR3 reads TGTGCCAGCATTCTGGGACTAGCGAGCGGGGAGCTGTTTTTT.

This clonotype was observed a handful of times. The CDR3 sequence: CASSSGTGGNEQFF. The CDR3 bases are TGCGCCAGCAGCTCGGGGACAGGAGGCAATGAGCAGTTCTTC. The chain couples TRBV5-1 to TRBJ2-1; 8 bases fit TRBD1. Per the germline V gene, CDR1 is SGHRS and CDR2 is YFSETQ. The junction had 5 bases not matched to a gene; V was cut back by 3 bases and J by 6 bases. CDR3 length equals 14 residues.

A few counts support this clonotype. V usage is TRBV4-2 and J usage is TRBJ2-2, with 10 bases identical to TRBD1. CDR3 length: 16 amino acids. Germline V gene lookup returns CDR1 LGHNA and CDR2 YNFKEQ. V was pared by 1 base and J by 4 bases, with 3 bases of the junction left unmatched. Here the CDR3 DNA reads TGTGCCAGCAGCCAAGCGACAGGGGGCACCACCGGGGAGCTGTTTTTT. It yields the protein CASSQATGGTTGELFF.

This clonotype was observed many times. V gene TRBV28 combines with J gene TRBJ2-7; TRBD1 matches at 8 bases. CDR1 is MDHEN and CDR2 is SYDVKM in the germline V gene. This CDR3 comprises 17 residues. The J segment lost 4 bases and the V segment lost 3 bases, leaving 14 bases of the junction unmatched. CDR3 residues: CASSFQWGTGGLYEQYF. In DNA, the CDR3 is TGTGCCAGCAGTTTCCAATGGGGCACAGGGGGTCTTTACGAGCAGTACTTC.

The V call is TRBV20-1, the J call TRBJ2-7; D gene ambiguous. Trimming stripped 2 bases from V and 6 bases from J, with 11 bases between. CDR1 is DFQATT, CDR2 SNEGSKA, per germline (reference sequence). The CDR3 has 12 residues. The CDR3 DNA sequence: TGCAGTGCTAGAATGATTGGTTCCGAGCAGTACTTC. This gives the protein CSARMIGSEQYF.

This clonotype has at least ten counts. V usage is TRBV6-1 and J usage is TRBJ1-4; possible D gene TRBD1, 5 bases. The germline V gene encodes CDR1 MNHNS and CDR2 SASEGT. V lost 4 bases and J 4 bases, leaving 10 bases between the germline ends. The CDR3 contains 14 residues. The CDR3 nucleotides read TGTGCCAGCAGTGCGACAGCGGGTAATGAAAAACTGTTTTTT. Amino acids: CASSATAGNEKLFF.

In this sample, this clonotype turned up many times. V usage is TRBV6-2 or TRBV6-3 and J usage is TRBJ2-6, with a possible D match to TRBD2 (6 bases). The ends were cut back, 2 bases at V and 2 bases at J, with 13 bases in the middle. Germline values: CDR1 MNHEY, CDR2 SVGEGT. This CDR3 is built from 17 residues. This CDR3 is CASSYAGGRTGANVLTF. As DNA, the CDR3 is TGTGCCAGCAGTTACGCCGGGGGAAGGACTGGGGCCAACGTCCTGACTTTC.

This clonotype came up many times. The CDR3 DNA follows: TGTGCCACCAGTGATCCGTCTAAGGGTTACAATGAGCAGTTCTTC. The encoded protein is CATSDPSKGYNEQFF. The V call is TRBV24-1, the J call TRBJ2-1, with D unresolved. Germline loops: CDR1 KGHDR, CDR2 SFDVKD. There are 15 residues in the CDR3. With 3 bases removed from V and 4 bases from J, the gap between germline ends came to 12 bases.